The T cell receptor (beta chain) under discussion was sequenced for a study of T-cell reconstitution after alpha-beta-depleted transplantation in children. Study-wide points: A year post-transplant, T-cell counts and diversity derived mostly from newly produced T cells. The high TCRbeta diversity at day 60 in some patients came from surviving recipient T cells and thymic progenitors.

Preparation of the TCRbeta library used unique molecular identifiers. MiXCR, applied by TCRdb to the PCR reads, yields one record per CDR3 protein. Of approximately 1,000,000 distinct CDR3 sequences in the sample, about 29% were seen once. Germline V CDR1 and CDR2: SNHLY, FYNNEI. This CDR3 has 17 amino acids. V lost 6 bases to trimming and J lost 0 bases; unmatched junction nucleotides: 14. A note on this clonotype: What it binds is unknown.

The V call is TRBV2, the J call TRBJ2-7; 7 bases are a match to TRBD1. The TCR originated in a boy younger than two who had a stem cell transplant for SCID, so the T cells may come from the graft donor. The sequences come from PBMCs, mostly from graft donor cells, collected 360 days after TCRalphabeta/CD19-depleted stem cell transplant. In nucleotides, the CDR3 is TGTGCCAGCAGCAGAGACTTTCACAGGGGAACCTCCTACGAGCAGTACTTC. Translating it yields CASSRDFHRGTSYEQYF.